This T cell receptor beta chain was sequenced in a study of PD-1 blockade in classical Hodgkin lymphoma (dated by TCRdb to about 2020). Broadly, across the study: The study used TCR beta sequencing and CyTOF to define a peripheral blood immune signature of response to PD-1 blockade in classical Hodgkin lymphoma.

Counted from cysteine to phenylalanine, this CDR3 has 16 amino acids. Just the 48-base CDR3 DNA is kept, in frame starting at base 1. According to the germline V gene, CDR1 reads SGHDT and CDR2 reads YYEEEE. V is pruned by 4 bases and J by 2 bases, leaving 11 bases of the junction without a gene match. Study-wide conclusions, independent of this receptor: The study was limited to a single clinical trial cohort, and causes of repertoire differences, possibly disease activity or prior therapy, remained undefined. Newly diagnosed patients were reported to have lower baseline TCR diversity than healthy donors, and relapsed/refractory patients were reported to have lower baseline TCR diversity still.

On this clone itself: Its target antigen remains unknown. Base-call qualities are not available, and no considerably larger clone is one nucleotide away.

Genomic DNA was isolated using the Qiagen DNeasy kit from unsorted PBMCs as well as from negatively selected CD4+ and CD8+ fractions. TCR beta CDR3 regions were subjected to amplification by immunoSEQ multiplex PCR with primers that anneal to V and J segments. A synthetic immune receptor repertoire was used to minimize amplification bias, and remaining bias was computationally removed after sequencing. The published analysis was carried out like this. Custom Python scripts were used to quantify repertoire diversity as the Shannon entropy index. Unsorted, CD4+ and CD8+ repertoires were analyzed separately, except for combined analyses in which CD4+ and CD8+ sequences were merged in silico. What TCRdb holds here is the immuneACCESS table cut down to in-frame rearrangements. Part of the clones is not present; checked against another copy, under half of the missing clones reflect an unresolved V gene, and the others are unexplained. V and J calls plus clone size are reproduced from that table; the DNA served to infer D and trimming. The sample table contains around 23,000 clones; only one count was recorded for 89% of them. The ten largest clones capture 0.25% of the sample.

What the time point label conveys for this sample: newly diagnosed, previously untreated cHL patient sample. CD4+ T cells were purified from thawed PBMCs by magnetic negative selection with a Miltenyi CD4+ T cell isolation kit. As a comparison group for the relapsed/refractory trial patients, PBMCs from patients with newly diagnosed, previously untreated classical Hodgkin lymphoma were sequenced. Peripheral blood was collected in 8 mL Vacutainer Cell Preparation Tubes, from which PBMCs were isolated by centrifugation and then cryopreserved. Purified CD4+ and CD8+ fractions were prepared only for cases in which an additional PBMC sample was available. On LS columns in a quadroMACS separator, the magnetically labelled cells were depleted, and the flow-through was collected as the purified fraction.

This receptor was identified in a human donor with classical Hodgkin lymphoma. The sequenced sample consisted of CD4+ T cells from blood. The chain uses TRBV5-6 and TRBJ2-5, with 7 junctional bases fitting TRBD1. The CDR3: CASSLRQGVGQETQYF. The nucleotide sequence reads as follows: TGTGCCAGCAGCCTAAGACAGGGAGTAGGACAAGAGACCCAGTACTTC. With the portions outside the CDR3 filled from the reference TRBV5-6 and TRBJ2-5 genes, the complete variable region becomes DAGVTQSPTHLIKTRGQQVTLRCSPKSGHDTVSWYQQALGQGPQFIFQYYEEEERQRGNFPDRFSGHQFPNYSSELNVNALLLGDSALYLCASSLRQGVGQETQYFGPGTRLLVL.